These 2 T cell receptor beta chains originate from one sample sequenced in a study of beta chain features in type 1 diabetes. Expressed TCRB transcripts were sequenced, since all the RNA that had been isolated was reverse transcribed. The method was immunoSEQ multiplex PCR; TCRdb's version includes in-frame clones alone and lacks a portion of them. The sample includes around 180,000 clones, around an eighth of them seen just once. The sequenced material came from central memory CD4+ T cells from blood. Receptors originate from a woman younger than 35 in good health.

V is TRBV29-1 and J is TRBJ2-2; the D gene is possibly TRBD2 (6 bases). From germline, CDR1 is SQVTM and CDR2 ANQGSEA. Trimming removed 4 bases from V and 5 bases from J, with 14 bases in between. The CDR3 has 14 residues. The CDR3 loop reads CSVVLREATGELFF. In nucleotides, the CDR3 is TGCAGCGTTGTATTGCGGGAAGCGACCGGGGAGCTGTTTTTT.

The rearrangement uses TRBV19 and TRBJ2-7; 9 positions agree with TRBD2. V was pared by 6 bases and J by 1 base, with 7 bases of the junction left unmatched. The CDR3 sequence is 15 residues long. Germline CDR1 is LNHDA and CDR2 is SQIVND (reference sequence). The CDR3 spells CASSDRGLASYEQYF. The CDR3, as DNA: TGTGCCAGTAGCGACCGGGGACTAGCTTCCTACGAGCAGTACTTC.